Following are 23 T cell receptor beta chains from one sample sequenced in a study of control samples from healthy donors and cancer patients. Only in-frame clones appear in the TCRdb table, and some are missing; sequencing was by immunoSEQ multiplex PCR. Among approximately 100,000 clones listed, roughly 89% were seen once. The sample taken for sequencing was blood. Source of these receptors: a man aged 30-40 years in good health.

This clone was detected once. The V and J genes are TRBV7-9 and TRBJ2-5, with a weak D call TRBD2 (6 bases). Germline-derived CDR1 and CDR2 are SEHNR and FQNEAQ (reference sequence). Trimming shortened V by 1 base and J by 5 bases, and 14 bases separated the two germline ends. The CDR3 has 15 residues. The chain's CDR3 is CASSLGPGTRETQYF. The CDR3 DNA reads as TGTGCCAGCAGCTTAGGGCCAGGGACTCGGGAGACCCAGTACTTC.

The chain recombines TRBV28 with TRBJ1-1; no clear D. This CDR3 spans 15 amino acids. From germline, CDR1 is MDHEN and CDR2 SYDVKM. V was cut by 1 base and J by 4 bases, with 13 bases left in between. CDR3 nucleotides: TGTGCCAGCAGTTTATATCGGGGAGCGGTCACTGAAGCTTTCTTT. Its translation: CASSLYRGAVTEAFF.

This chain uses TRBV7-2 with TRBJ2-2, with D uncertain. Trimming shortened V by 2 bases and J by 6 bases, and 7 bases separated the two germline ends. CDR3 length: 13 residues. CDR1 and CDR2 from the germline V gene are SGHTA and FQGNSA. The CDR3 loop reads CASSLHTAGELFF. CDR3 nucleotide sequence: TGTGCCAGCAGCTTACATACGGCCGGGGAGCTGTTTTTT.

The CDR3 bases are TGTGCCAGCTCACCGGGGATCTCTGGAAACACCATATATTTT. Residues: CASSPGISGNTIYF. The rearrangement uses TRBV18 and TRBJ1-3, with D hard to call. Looked up from germline, CDR1 is KGHSH and CDR2 is LQKENI. V was shortened by 3 bases and J by 0 bases, with 6 bases between the two germline ends. The CDR3 runs 14 residues. Complete variable domain (other parts from reference TRBV18 and TRBJ1-3): NAGVMQNPRHLVRRRGQEARLRCSPMKGHSHVYWYRQLPEEGLKFMVYLQKENIIDESGMPKERFSAEFPKEGPSILRIQQVVRGDSAAYFCASSPGISGNTIYFGEGSWLTVV.

The V and J genes are TRBV7-9 and TRBJ1-1; D might be TRBD1 (6 bases). The V gene's germline CDR1 is SEHNR and CDR2 FQNEAQ (reference sequence). The ends were cut back, 0 bases at V and 4 bases at J, with 12 bases in the middle. The CDR3 length is 15 residues. In DNA form, the CDR3 reads TGTGCCAGCAGCTTAGCGGGGGGCATCCCCACTGAAGCTTTCTTT. Translation gives CASSLAGGIPTEAFF.

J is TRBJ2-1 and V is TRBV28, with 16 bases that match TRBD2. CDR3 size: 19 residues. Germline-derived CDR1 and CDR2 are MDHEN and SYDVKM. With V trimmed by 5 bases and J by 1 base, 8 bases remained unmatched. CDR3 loop: CASSQDRGLAGGSYNEQFF. CDR3 bases: TGTGCCAGCAGTCAAGACAGGGGACTAGCGGGAGGGTCCTACAATGAGCAGTTCTTC. The complete variable domain, with remaining parts taken from reference TRBV28 and TRBJ2-1, reads DVKVTQSSRYLVKRTGEKVFLECVQDMDHENMFWYRQDPGLGLRLIYFSYDVKMKEKGDIPEGYSVSREKKERFSLILESASTNQTSMYLCASSQDRGLAGGSYNEQFFGPGTRLTVL.

This rearrangement joins TRBV5-1 to TRBJ2-5; D is ambiguous. V lost 1 base and J 1 base, leaving 5 bases between the germline ends. There are 13 residues in the CDR3. In germline, CDR1 is SGHRS, CDR2 YFSETQ. In nucleotides, the CDR3 is TGCGCCAGCAGCTTGTCGGTCCAAGAGACCCAGTACTTC. Its protein is CASSLSVQETQYF.

The J gene is TRBJ1-6, the V gene TRBV6-6, with D possibly TRBD1 on 6 matching bases. Germline loops: CDR1 MNHNY, CDR2 SVGAGI (reference sequence). Trimming stripped 6 bases from V and 0 bases from J, with 9 bases between. The CDR3 sequence is 15 residues long. CDR3 sequence reads: CASRTGSSYNSPLHF. As DNA, the CDR3 is TGTGCCAGCAGAACAGGGAGCTCCTATAATTCACCCCTCCACTTT.

The chain uses TRBV19 and TRBJ2-7; a weak D match, TRBD2 (6 bases). The CDR3 covers 13 residues. Looked up from germline, CDR1 is LNHDA and CDR2 is SQIVND (reference sequence). The ends were cut back, 9 bases at V and 3 bases at J, with 15 bases in the middle. CDR3 DNA sequence: TGTGCCAGGGGGCCGGGAGAGCACTACGAGCAGTACTTC. Encoded protein: CARGPGEHYEQYF.

The chain uses TRBV14 and TRBJ1-6; no reliable D call. V gave up 2 bases and J gave up 7 bases, with 21 bases separating them. Germline V gene data show CDR1 as SGHDN and CDR2 as FVKESK. The CDR3 sequence is 18 residues long. DNA of the CDR3: TGTGCCAGCAGCCAACTACCAATCGGACGGAAATTAAATTCACCCCTCCACTTT. It yields the protein CASSQLPIGRKLNSPLHF.

J is TRBJ2-1 and V is TRBV4-2; 11 bases are shared with TRBD2. V lost 1 base, J lost 6 bases, and 8 bases stayed unmatched. The CDR3 is made up of 17 amino acids. CDR1 is LGHNA, CDR2 YNFKEQ, per germline. CDR3: CASSQARSGGAFNEQFF. In DNA form, the CDR3 reads TGTGCCAGCAGCCAAGCCCGTAGCGGGGGGGCCTTCAATGAGCAGTTCTTC.

This clone was observed once. The chain has TRBV3-1 (or the pseudogene TRBV3-2) and TRBJ2-1, with TRBD2 matching 8 bases. Germline CDR1 LGHDT, CDR2 YNNKEL (reference sequence). Losses at the gene ends were 7 bases for V and 5 bases for J; bases not matched to a gene: 7. CDR3 size: 14 residues. DNA of the CDR3: TGTGCCAGCACCCGAGGGACTAGACACAATGAGCAGTTCTTC. Amino acid sequence: CASTRGTRHNEQFF.

The V gene is TRBV27, the J gene TRBJ2-7, with TRBD2 identical over 13 bases. The CDR3 extends over 14 amino acids. Per germline, CDR1 MNHEY and CDR2 SMNVEV (reference sequence). J lost 6 bases, V lost 5 bases, and 4 bases had no gene match. CDR3 nucleotides: TGTGCCAGCAGTACCGGACTAGCGGGGGCCGAGCAGTACGTC. This translates into CASSTGLAGAEQYV.

The gene calls are TRBV19 and TRBJ1-1; 7 nucleotides match TRBD1. Germline V lookup: CDR1 LNHDA, CDR2 SQIVND (reference sequence). CDR3 length: 15 residues. Trimming at V came to 1 base and at J to 6 bases, leaving 8 bases not matched to a gene. The chain's CDR3 is CASSIGGTARSEAFF. In nucleotides, the CDR3 is TGTGCCAGTAGTATAGGTGGGACAGCAAGGTCTGAAGCTTTCTTT.

CDR3 in DNA: TGTGCCAGCAGCTTAAGGGGAGACGGGCCCTACGAGCAGTACGTC. It is translated as CASSLRGDGPYEQYV. The chain combines TRBV7-3 with TRBJ2-7, with D tentatively TRBD2 (5 bases). The CDR3 sequence is 15 residues long. V was cut by 1 base and J by 2 bases, with 12 bases left in between. Germline V gives CDR1 SGHTA, CDR2 FQGTGA.

V and J are TRBV6-5 and TRBJ2-6, with D possibly being TRBD1 (5 bases). V lost 2 bases to trimming and J lost 1 base, with 6 bases between them. Germline V lookup: CDR1 MNHEY, CDR2 SVGAGI. This CDR3 has 15 amino acids. CDR3 sequence reads: CASSYQGSGANVLTF. In DNA form, the CDR3 reads TGTGCCAGCAGTTACCAGGGTTCTGGGGCCAACGTCCTGACTTTC.

The gene calls are TRBV15 and TRBJ1-5, with D possibly TRBD1 on 6 matching bases. V gave up 1 base and J gave up 3 bases, with 10 bases separating them. The CDR3 is 15 residues long. Germline V gene data show CDR1 as LNHNV and CDR2 as YYDKDF (reference sequence). Here the CDR3 DNA reads TGTGCCACCAGCAGAGCGGGGGGCCTCAATCAGCCCCAGCATTTT. Its protein is CATSRAGGLNQPQHF.

This clone was seen once. V is TRBV6-5 and J is TRBJ2-2; D is possibly TRBD1 (6 bases). Germline CDR1 is MNHEY and CDR2 is SVGAGI. The length of the CDR3 is 14 residues. Trimming left V 7 bases short and J 4 bases short, with 13 bases between. The CDR3 coding sequence is TGTGCCAGCATAAGGGGGAGAGGCACCGGGGAGCTGTTTTTT. It is translated as CASIRGRGTGELFF.

The rearrangement links TRBV4-3 to TRBJ1-3, with D unclear. Germline values: CDR1 LGHNA, CDR2 YSLEER. The V gene lost 6 bases and the J gene lost 0 bases, with 3 bases spanning the gap. CDR3 size: 12 residues. The CDR3 here is CASRDSGNTIYF. The CDR3 nucleotides read TGCGCCAGCAGGGACTCTGGAAACACCATATATTTT.

The rearrangement links TRBV3-1 (or the pseudogene TRBV3-2) to TRBJ2-3; D may be TRBD2 (6 bases). The CDR3 runs to 14 residues. Germline-derived CDR1 and CDR2 are LGHDT and YNNKEL (reference sequence). Trimming cost V 4 bases and J 6 bases, with 14 bases left between them. The CDR3 region has the DNA TGTGCCAGCAGCCGTAGCGGATCCGGGGATACGCAGTATTTT. As protein: CASSRSGSGDTQYF.

This sequence joins TRBV7-2 and TRBJ2-2, with D perhaps matching TRBD1 or TRBD2 (5 bases each). This CDR3 region has 15 residues. Germline assignment: CDR1 SGHTA and CDR2 FQGNSA. Trimming pared 5 bases from V and 6 bases from J, leaving 16 bases between. CDR3 coding DNA: TGTGCCAGCAGCCCACAGGTCAGGGACGCCGGGGAGCTGTTTTTT. Protein sequence: CASSPQVRDAGELFF.

The chain couples TRBV27 to TRBJ2-6; a weak D match, TRBD1 (6 bases). The CDR3 is made up of 16 amino acids. Germline CDR1 reads MNHEY; CDR2 reads SMNVEV (reference sequence). The germline V and J ends were trimmed by 5 bases and 0 bases, with 11 bases remaining between them. The CDR3 bases are TGTGCCAGCAGTCCAATACAGGGCTCTGGGGCCAACGTCCTGACTTTC. Translating it yields CASSPIQGSGANVLTF. The variable domain in full, with the rest retrieved from reference TRBV27 and TRBJ2-6, is EAQVTQNPRYLITVTGKKLTVTCSQNMNHEYMSWYRQDPGLGLRQIYYSMNVEVTDKGDVPEGYKVSRKEKRNFPLILESPSPNQTSLYFCASSPIQGSGANVLTFGAGSRLTVL.

J is TRBJ2-1 and V is TRBV24-1; perhaps TRBD1 as D (6 bases). V shed 9 bases and J shed 0 bases, with 17 bases lying between them. This CDR3 region has 16 residues. Germline V gene lookup returns CDR1 KGHDR and CDR2 SFDVKD. CDR3 region: CATQGRRTSSYNEQFF. The CDR3 DNA reads as TGTGCCACCCAGGGGAGACGAACGAGCTCCTACAATGAGCAGTTCTTC.